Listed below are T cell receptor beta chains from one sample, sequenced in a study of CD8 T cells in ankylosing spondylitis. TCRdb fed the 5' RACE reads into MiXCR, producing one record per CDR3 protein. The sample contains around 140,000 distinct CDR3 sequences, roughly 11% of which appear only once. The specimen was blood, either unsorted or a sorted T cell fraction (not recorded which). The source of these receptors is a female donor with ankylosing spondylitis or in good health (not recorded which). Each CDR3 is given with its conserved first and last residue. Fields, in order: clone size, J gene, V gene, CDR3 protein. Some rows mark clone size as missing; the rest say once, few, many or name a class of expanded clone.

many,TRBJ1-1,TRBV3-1,CASSQDWAGNTEAFF
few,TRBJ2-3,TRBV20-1,CSAHREGDTQYF
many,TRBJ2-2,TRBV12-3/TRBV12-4,CASSFQGATGELFF
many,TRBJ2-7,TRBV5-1,CASSLDGRFTYEQYF
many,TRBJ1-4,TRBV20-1,CSASWTGNEKLFF
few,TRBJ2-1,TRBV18,CASSPPGEGSYNEQFF
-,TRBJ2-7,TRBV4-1,CASSQGTADAYEQYF
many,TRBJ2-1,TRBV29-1,CSVGPGGNEQFF
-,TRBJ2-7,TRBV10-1,CATRRGSGSYEQYF
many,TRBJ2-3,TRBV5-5,CASSPADLTDTQYF
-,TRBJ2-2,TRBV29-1,CSVGIGGGDTGELFF
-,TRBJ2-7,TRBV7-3,CASSLYSGGTHEQYF
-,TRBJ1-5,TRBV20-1,CSARSGQPYSNQPQHF
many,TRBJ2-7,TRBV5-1,CASSLDPGDSYEQYF
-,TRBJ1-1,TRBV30,CAWSDTEAFF